One and the same sample provided the 15 T cell receptor beta chains below, sequenced in a study of monozygotic twins with inflammatory bowel disease. Using the 5' RACE reads, TCRdb records one entry per CDR3 protein without DNA. The sample has around 380,000 distinct CDR3 sequences, and its top ten clones hold under 3%. Specimen: blood. Receptors were obtained from a human donor with ulcerative colitis or Crohn's disease, or a healthy co-twin of an affected twin (not recorded which).

J is TRBJ1-2 and V is TRBV5-1; TCRdb's assignment of TRBD1 cannot be checked, as there is no DNA. The CDR3 covers 14 residues. Germline assignment: CDR1 SGHRS and CDR2 YFSETQ. The CDR3 here is CASSRTGQGEGYTF.

The chain employs TRBV5-1 and TRBJ2-5; TCRdb selects TRBD2, and the lack of DNA leaves this call unchecked. CDR1 and CDR2 from the germline V gene are SGHRS and YFSETQ. The CDR3 has 16 amino acids. The CDR3 reads CASSFEAGSLGGAQYF.

J is TRBJ2-7 and V is TRBV7-2; absent DNA, TCRdb's TRBD1 call cannot be checked. The germline V gene encodes CDR1 SGHTA and CDR2 FQGNSA. CDR3 length: 15 residues. The CDR3 protein is CASSLGGQGIGEQYF.

The genes are TRBV2 and TRBJ2-2; TCRdb's D call, TRBD1, is unchecked because there is no DNA. CDR1 SNHLY and CDR2 FYNNEI come from the germline V gene. The CDR3 contains 14 residues. CDR3 in amino acids: CASSDVRVTGELFF.

This chain uses TRBV5-6 with TRBJ2-1. This CDR3 region has 13 residues. Germline V gene sequence: CDR1 SGHDT, CDR2 YYEEEE. The CDR3 is CASSLDSIYEQFF.

The chain's CDR3 is CASREPGRRNQPQHF. The J gene is TRBJ1-5, the V gene TRBV19; TCRdb proposes TRBD1, but this gene call is untestable without DNA. The germline V gene has CDR1 LNHDA and CDR2 SQIVND (reference sequence). The CDR3 runs to 15 residues.

This sequence joins TRBV7-9 and TRBJ2-1. This CDR3 spans 11 amino acids. In germline, CDR1 is SEHNR, CDR2 FQNEAQ (reference sequence). The CDR3 here is CASSWVNEQFF.

The V gene is TRBV28, the J gene TRBJ2-1. The germline V gene encodes CDR1 MDHEN and CDR2 SYDVKM. The CDR3 covers 16 residues. This CDR3 is CASNWRRRTFYNEQFF.

CDR3 residues: CSARSGLEVSYNEQFF. The chain recombines TRBV20-1 with TRBJ2-1; there is no DNA to check the TCRdb D call of TRBD2. Germline loops: CDR1 DFQATT, CDR2 SNEGSKA (reference sequence). The length of the CDR3 is 16 residues.

The V gene is TRBV3-1, the J gene TRBJ1-2; as DNA is missing, the TRBD1 call by TCRdb cannot be tested. Looked up from germline, CDR1 is LGHDT and CDR2 is YNNKEL (reference sequence). This CDR3 is 14 amino acids long. The CDR3 sequence: CASSPTDRGGGYTF.

The V and J genes are TRBV20-1 and TRBJ2-7; TCRdb selects TRBD2, and the lack of DNA leaves this call unchecked. CDR3 length: 15 residues. Per the germline V gene, CDR1 is DFQATT and CDR2 is SNEGSKA (reference sequence). This CDR3 reads CSARYGRLASYEQYF.

The chain uses TRBV7-6 and TRBJ1-3; TCRdb selects TRBD1, and the lack of DNA leaves this call unchecked. Germline lookup yields CDR1 SGHVS and CDR2 FNYEAQ. This CDR3 is built from 17 residues. The chain's CDR3 is CASSPGQGRKTGNTIYF.

The chain has TRBV5-5 and TRBJ1-2; lacking DNA, the TRBD1 call made by TCRdb goes unchecked. Germline lookup yields CDR1 SGHKS and CDR2 YYEKEE (reference sequence). This CDR3 has 15 amino acids. The CDR3 reads CASSLQGSGWSGYTF.

The genes are TRBV13 and TRBJ2-7; TCRdb proposes TRBD2, but this gene call is untestable without DNA. The CDR3 has 16 residues. The germline V gene encodes CDR1 PRHDT and CDR2 FYEKMQ (reference sequence). The CDR3 spells CASSFEPGLSPYEQYF.

V gene TRBV5-1 combines with J gene TRBJ2-7; as DNA is missing, the TRBD1 call by TCRdb cannot be tested. This CDR3 is 14 amino acids long. Germline V CDR1 and CDR2: SGHRS, YFSETQ. The CDR3 sequence is CASSLMGQDYEQYF.